This T cell receptor (beta chain) was documented in a study of CD8 T cells in ankylosing spondylitis. Quantitative 5'-RACE with molecular barcodes produced the TCR beta libraries. Each CDR3 protein gets one entry after TCRdb re-called the 5' RACE reads with MiXCR. Here the sample spans some 250,000 distinct CDR3 sequences, roughly 25% being singletons. General study points: Disease-linked clones bore a CD8+ phenotype, appearing relatively rarely in peripheral blood. Researchers reportedly found disease-linked clones significantly enriched in matched ankylosing spondylitis synovial fluid. There was a TCR beta motif, made of eight highly homologous variants, that appeared characteristic of ankylosing spondylitis blood.

For this clonotype: Its specificity is unknown.

The CDR3 is 15 residues long. Trimming took 0 bases from V and 2 from J, leaving 12 bases between them. Germline CDR1 and CDR2: DFQATT and SNEGSKA (reference sequence). The source material was blood, either unsorted or a sorted T cell fraction (not recorded which). The sequence was collected from a male donor with ankylosing spondylitis or in good health (not recorded which). V and J are TRBV20-1 and TRBJ2-3; D remains ambiguous. The CDR3 protein is CSARDLGWPTDTQYF. CDR3 sequence (DNA): TGCAGTGCTAGAGATCTGGGCTGGCCCACAGATACGCAGTATTTT.